These 27 T cell receptor beta chains were sequenced from one sample in a study of blood T cell repertoires in COVID-19 (dated by TCRdb to the early 2020s). Receptor libraries were prepared by the immunoSEQ multiplex PCR assay. TCRdb re-hosts the immuneACCESS table, in-frame sequences only. Its copies lack some clones; in the studies checked, an unresolved V gene accounts for under half of them, and the cause for the rest is not known. In this sample the table shows roughly 150,000 clones, around 84% of which occur a single time. The ten most abundant clones make up under 3% of the sample. Material for sequencing was peripheral blood. The receptor source for this set is a woman of 80 years or more with COVID-19, enrolled during active disease.

V gene TRBV29-1 combines with J gene TRBJ1-2; TRBD1 might be the D (6 bases). Germline V gene data show CDR1 as SQVTM and CDR2 as ANQGSEA. The CDR3 is made up of 13 amino acids. Trimming removed 7 bases from V and 4 bases from J, with 16 bases in between. CDR3 region: CSALTGRVYGYTF. The CDR3 nucleotides read TGCAGCGCTTTAACAGGGAGGGTCTATGGCTACACCTTC.

The J gene is TRBJ2-6, the V gene TRBV28; TRBD2 is a possible D gene (6 bases). Germline values: CDR1 MDHEN, CDR2 SYDVKM. This CDR3 spans 18 amino acids. V was trimmed by 2 bases and J by 0 bases, leaving 14 bases between them. The DNA for the CDR3 is TGTGCCAGCAGTTTAAGTAGGGGCGGGACCTCTGGGGCCAACGTCCTGACTTTC. It specifies CASSLSRGGTSGANVLTF.

This sequence joins TRBV5-1 and TRBJ2-1, with 7 bases fitting TRBD2. The trim removed 0 bases at V and 8 bases at J, leaving 5 bases unmatched. This CDR3 has 14 amino acids. Per germline, CDR1 SGHRS and CDR2 YFSETQ. The CDR3 is CASSLEAGRDEQFF. Here the CDR3 DNA reads TGCGCCAGCAGCTTGGAGGCAGGGAGGGATGAGCAGTTCTTC.

The gene calls are TRBV11-1 and TRBJ2-3, with D maybe TRBD1 (6 bases). Trimming left V 5 bases short and J 6 bases short, with 18 bases between. The germline CDR1 and CDR2 sequences are SGHAT and FQDESV (reference sequence). The CDR3 length is 15 residues. The CDR3 DNA follows: TGTGCCAGCAGCCCGGGACAACCCTCGGGTGATACGCAGTATTTT. Protein: CASSPGQPSGDTQYF.

The chain links TRBV5-8 to TRBJ1-2; D is possibly TRBD1 (6 bases). The germline V gene has CDR1 SGHTS and CDR2 YDEGEE. The length of the CDR3 is 15 residues. Trimming took off 0 bases at V and 6 bases at J, with 15 bases between the two ends. The CDR3 loop reads CASSLGGQGRHGYTF. Written as DNA, the CDR3 is TGTGCCAGCAGCTTGGGGGGCCAGGGGCGTCATGGCTACACCTTC.

The V gene is TRBV28, the J gene TRBJ1-1, with D perhaps matching TRBD1 (5 bases). Trimming took 5 bases from V and 2 from J, leaving 9 bases between them. CDR3 length equals 13 residues. CDR1 MDHEN and CDR2 SYDVKM come from the germline V gene. The CDR3: CASSTGFNTEAFF. In nucleotides, the CDR3 is TGTGCCAGCAGTACAGGATTTAACACTGAAGCTTTCTTT.

The V call is TRBV3-1 (or the pseudogene TRBV3-2), the J call TRBJ1-1; D uncertain. Trimming stripped 4 bases from V and 6 bases from J, with 12 bases between. CDR1 LGHDT and CDR2 YNNKEL come from the germline V gene (reference sequence). The CDR3 totals 13 residues. The CDR3 nucleotides read TGTGCCAGCAGCCCCTTTCCTCTATCTGAAGCTTTCTTT. Its protein is CASSPFPLSEAFF.

J is TRBJ2-2 and V is TRBV29-1, with TRBD2 as a possible D gene (6 bases). Germline-derived CDR1 and CDR2 are SQVTM and ANQGSEA. This CDR3 region has 13 residues. The V and J ends lost 5 bases and 6 bases respectively, with 13 bases between them. CDR3 sequence reads: CSVLIWGAGELFF. CDR3 nucleotides: TGCAGCGTTCTGATTTGGGGGGCCGGGGAGCTGTTTTTT.

The sample holds many counts of this clone. The rearrangement uses TRBV19 and TRBJ2-5, with 10 bases matching TRBD1. CDR1 is LNHDA and CDR2 is SQIVND in the germline V gene (reference sequence). The CDR3 consists of 14 residues. Losses at the gene ends were 4 bases for V and 7 bases for J; bases not matched to a gene: 6. The CDR3 spells CASSRGQGFVTQYF. For the CDR3, the DNA is TGTGCCAGTAGTAGGGGACAGGGGTTCGTGACCCAGTACTTC.

This chain connects TRBV28 to TRBJ1-1; tentative D call: TRBD1 (6 bases). V lost 3 bases and J lost 0, with 17 bases in between. Germline lookup yields CDR1 MDHEN and CDR2 SYDVKM. This CDR3 contains 17 residues. In DNA form, the CDR3 reads TGTGCCAGCAGTTTTCGGGGGGGCAGGAGTATGAACACTGAAGCTTTCTTT. Its translation is CASSFRGGRSMNTEAFF.

The chain has TRBV20-1 and TRBJ2-1, with 8 bases that match TRBD2. This CDR3 contains 14 residues. Germline-derived CDR1 and CDR2 are DFQATT and SNEGSKA (reference sequence). The J segment lost 2 bases and the V segment lost 6 bases, leaving 6 bases of the junction unmatched. The CDR3 DNA reads as TGCAGTGCCAGTAGCGGGATCGCCTACAATGAGCAGTTCTTC. Translation: CSASSGIAYNEQFF.

Here the CDR3 reads CASSYRQNTEAFF. In nucleotides, the CDR3 is TGTGCCAGCAGTTACCGACAGAACACTGAAGCTTTCTTT. The gene calls are TRBV11-3 and TRBJ1-1; D is unresolved. Per germline, CDR1 SGHNT and CDR2 YENEEA. CDR3 size: 13 residues. Trimming removed 6 bases from V and 1 base from J, with 9 bases in between.

V is TRBV7-9 and J is TRBJ1-3; TRBD1 might be the D (5 bases). The CDR3 length is 14 residues. CDR1 is SEHNR, CDR2 FQNEAQ, per germline (reference sequence). V lost 5 bases and J 5 bases, leaving 13 bases between the germline ends. CDR3 sequence (DNA): TGTGCCAGCAGCCCGGACATAATCCGAAACACCATATATTTT. Protein sequence: CASSPDIIRNTIYF.

V gene TRBV7-2 combines with J gene TRBJ2-1; no firm D call. The CDR3 length is 12 residues. Trimming took off 5 bases at V and 10 bases at J, with 12 bases between the two ends. Germline loops: CDR1 SGHTA, CDR2 FQGNSA. The CDR3 loop is CASSVLRREQFF. The CDR3 coding sequence is TGTGCCAGCAGCGTACTGAGGCGAGAGCAGTTCTTC.

The chain employs TRBV29-1 and TRBJ1-2; the D gene is possibly TRBD1 (5 bases). Trimming left V 4 bases short and J 8 bases short, with 17 bases between. CDR3 length: 13 amino acids. Germline V lookup: CDR1 SQVTM, CDR2 ANQGSEA. The CDR3 sequence: CSVAQGLDRGYTF. The CDR3 coding sequence is TGCAGCGTTGCTCAGGGTTTGGATCGAGGCTACACCTTC.

As to this clone: The same CDR3 can be traced to other DNA sequences in this sample. The gene calls are TRBV4-1 and TRBJ2-7; 8 bases map to TRBD2. Unmatched junction bases numbered 8, after V lost 3 bases and J lost 4 bases. Germline V CDR1 and CDR2: MGHRA, YSYEKL. The CDR3 is 15 amino acids. The CDR3: CASSQEGGRNYEQYF. For the CDR3, the DNA is TGCGCCAGCAGCCAGGAAGGCGGGAGGAATTACGAGCAGTACTTC.

DNA for the CDR3: TGTGCCAGCAGCTTAGAACAGGCCTACGTAGAAACCAACGTCCTGACTTTC. This gives the protein CASSLEQAYVETNVLTF. The chain employs TRBV7-6 and TRBJ2-6, with D perhaps TRBD1 (5 bases). The V gene lost 1 base and the J gene lost 8 bases, with 18 bases spanning the gap. The CDR3 totals 17 residues. Germline lookup yields CDR1 SGHVS and CDR2 FNYEAQ.

The chain combines TRBV9 with TRBJ1-3; perhaps TRBD1 as D (6 bases). Looked up from germline, CDR1 is SGDLS and CDR2 is YYNGEE. Trimming cost V 0 bases and J 3 bases, with 10 bases left between them. The CDR3 covers 15 residues. The CDR3 DNA follows: TGTGCCAGCAGCGTAGCAGGGGACGGTGGAAACACCATATATTTT. Amino acids: CASSVAGDGGNTIYF.

This chain uses TRBV7-2 with TRBJ2-3, with 10 bases matching TRBD2. Per germline, CDR1 SGHTA and CDR2 FQGNSA. J lost 2 bases, V lost 5 bases, and 7 bases had no gene match. CDR3 length: 16 amino acids. The CDR3 spells CASSLRTSGTTDTQYF. The CDR3 coding sequence is TGTGCCAGCAGCCTTAGGACTAGCGGAACCACAGATACGCAGTATTTT.

V and J are TRBV24-1 and TRBJ2-6; D gene ambiguous. V was trimmed by 7 bases and J by 0 bases, leaving 15 bases between them. The CDR3 length is 17 residues. Germline CDR1 reads KGHDR; CDR2 reads SFDVKD. The CDR3 DNA follows: TGTGCCACCAGCCCCGGATTGTGGAGCTCTGGGGCCAACGTCCTGACTTTC. It specifies CATSPGLWSSGANVLTF.

The chain is built from TRBV7-9 and TRBJ2-4, with 7 bases matching TRBD1. This CDR3 has 16 residues. The germline V gene encodes CDR1 SEHNR and CDR2 FQNEAQ (reference sequence). Trimming removed 5 bases from V and 0 bases from J; junction bases left unmatched: 7. The CDR3 reads CASSMRTGSAKNIQYF. The CDR3 nucleotides are TGTGCCAGCAGCATGCGGACAGGATCAGCCAAAAACATTCAGTACTTC.

The gene calls are TRBV4-3 and TRBJ1-2; 8 bases fit TRBD1. This CDR3 contains 15 residues. V shed 1 base, J shed 6 bases, and the junction held 7 bases outside the gene matches. Germline assignment: CDR1 LGHNA and CDR2 YSLEER. DNA of the CDR3: TGCGCCAGCAGCCAAGGACCCCAGGGGGCCGATGGCTACACCTTC. Translated: CASSQGPQGADGYTF.

Of note for this clone: One end of the junction is discordant with germline, which a read error may explain. The chain recombines TRBV15 with TRBJ2-7; 12 bases align to TRBD2. This CDR3 spans 13 amino acids. Germline CDR1 reads LNHNV; CDR2 reads YYDKDF (reference sequence). The CDR3 region has the DNA TGTGCCACCAGCGTCGAGAGGACTAGCGGGGTCGTCTTC. The encoded protein is CATSVERTSGVVF.

The chain combines TRBV27 with TRBJ1-2, with D possibly being TRBD1 (6 bases). The germline gives CDR1 MNHEY, CDR2 SMNVEV (reference sequence). The CDR3 is 14 residues long. Between the trimmed V and J ends, which lost 8 bases and 8 bases, there was a span of 21 bases. This CDR3 is CASGDKDVWGGYTF. The DNA of the CDR3 is TGTGCCAGCGGGGACAAGGATGTATGGGGCGGCTACACCTTC.

J is TRBJ2-7 and V is TRBV2; 7 bases align to TRBD1. This CDR3 comprises 14 residues. The V segment lost 6 bases and the J segment 3 bases; nucleotides outside the gene matches: 8. Germline assignment: CDR1 SNHLY and CDR2 FYNNEI. This CDR3 is CASRRQGMGYEQYF. CDR3 nucleotide sequence: TGTGCCAGCAGACGACAGGGAATGGGCTACGAGCAGTACTTC.

The table lists this clone with a count of one. The CDR3 here is CSASVGGVYSNQPQHF. CDR3 nucleotides: TGCAGTGCTAGTGTCGGGGGGGTTTATAGCAATCAGCCCCAGCATTTT. The gene calls are TRBV20-1 and TRBJ1-5; D might be TRBD1 (5 bases). This CDR3 is built from 16 residues. The V end was cut by 3 bases, the J end by 0 bases, with 15 bases between. Looked up from germline, CDR1 is DFQATT and CDR2 is SNEGSKA (reference sequence).

This rearrangement joins TRBV5-1 to TRBJ1-4, with 7 bases matching TRBD1. This CDR3 is built from 13 residues. In germline, CDR1 is SGHRS, CDR2 YFSETQ. V was pared by 0 bases and J by 8 bases, with 1 base of the junction left unmatched. CDR3 bases: TGCGCCAGCAGCTTGGGACAGGGAGAAAAACTGTTTTTT. Protein product: CASSLGQGEKLFF.